The 10 T cell receptor beta chains below come from one sample, sequenced in a study of cytomegalovirus exposure and HLA in healthy donors (dated by TCRdb to about 2017). Libraries came from the immunoSEQ multiplex PCR assay. For the multiplex PCR, a mixture combining 60 forward primers for TCR Vbeta segments and 13 reverse primers for TCR Jbeta segments was used. TCRdb limited this immuneACCESS table to in-frame rearrangements with V and J called. A share of clones is missing; checked studies link under half to unresolved V genes, and the rest is unexplained. The record for this sample contains about 200,000 clones. The ten most abundant clones make up almost 6.5% of the sample. The sample taken for sequencing was PBMCs. Receptor source: a man younger than 45 in good health and CMV-seronegative.

The chain uses TRBV10-2 and TRBJ2-1; TRBD2 agrees at 12 bases. Germline trimming cut 4 bases from V and 9 bases from J; bases unmatched to any gene: 7. CDR3 length equals 15 residues. Germline values: CDR1 WSHSY, CDR2 SAAADI. CDR3 loop: CASSVTSGSLGEQFF. Here the CDR3 DNA reads TGCGCCAGCAGTGTGACTAGCGGGAGTTTGGGTGAGCAGTTCTTC.

The rearrangement joins TRBV21-1 to TRBJ1-5; TRBD1 was called by the table and not checked on the DNA. TRBV21-1 is labeled a pseudogene. The CDR3 is 17 amino acids. The CDR3 DNA reads as TGTGCCAGCAGCACAGGGGGCCGGGACGGAAGAAATCAGCCCCAGCATTTT. Translating gives CASSTGGRDGRNQPQHF.

This chain uses TRBV9 with TRBJ2-7, with D possibly matching TRBD1 (6 bases). V lost 0 bases, J lost 6 bases, and 13 bases lay in between. The CDR3 runs to 14 residues. Germline V gives CDR1 SGDLS, CDR2 YYNGEE. The chain's CDR3 is CASSVVSGEAEQYF. The CDR3 DNA reads TGTGCCAGCAGCGTAGTGTCAGGGGAAGCCGAGCAGTACTTC. The full variable domain, rest sourced from reference TRBV9 and TRBJ2-7, is DSGVTQTPKHLITATGQRVTLRCSPRSGDLSVYWYQQSLDQGLQFLIQYYNGEERAKGNILERFSAQQFPDLHSELNLSSLELGDSALYFCASSVVSGEAEQYFGPGTRLTVT.

This sequence joins TRBV5-6 and TRBJ2-2; possible D gene TRBD2, 5 bases. V was clipped by 2 bases and J by 5 bases, with 16 bases between them. Germline CDR1 is SGHDT and CDR2 is YYEEEE. The CDR3 totals 16 residues. The CDR3: CASSLGWSRETGELFF. Written as DNA, the CDR3 is TGTGCCAGCAGCTTAGGTTGGTCGAGGGAAACCGGGGAGCTGTTTTTT.

The V call is TRBV6-5, the J call TRBJ2-7, with a weak D call TRBD2 (5 bases). The CDR3 consists of 13 residues. The V end lost 6 bases, the J end lost 0 bases, and 9 bases lay between the germline ends. Germline V gene lookup returns CDR1 MNHEY and CDR2 SVGAGI. CDR3 in amino acids: CASRIGSSYEQYF. Written as DNA, the CDR3 is TGTGCCAGCAGAATAGGGAGCTCCTACGAGCAGTACTTC.

J is TRBJ1-5 and V is TRBV19; possible D gene TRBD1, 6 bases. Germline lookup yields CDR1 LNHDA and CDR2 SQIVND (reference sequence). Trimming took 3 bases from V and 1 from J, leaving 16 bases between them. The CDR3 runs to 17 residues. The DNA of the CDR3 is TGTGCCAGTAGTATGAGTTGGGAGGGGGTGAGCAATCAGCCCCAGCATTTT. It is translated as CASSMSWEGVSNQPQHF.

The chain is built from TRBV5-1 and TRBJ2-7; 7 bases match TRBD1. V lost 4 bases and J lost 10; bases outside the gene matches: 5. Germline-derived CDR1 and CDR2 are SGHRS and YFSETQ. CDR3 length equals 11 residues. The CDR3 DNA reads TGCGCCAGCAGCCAAGACAGGGTTCAGTACTTC. This codes for CASSQDRVQYF. The variable domain in full, with the rest retrieved from reference TRBV5-1 and TRBJ2-7, is KAGVTQTPRYLIKTRGQQVTLSCSPISGHRSVSWYQQTPGQGLQFLFEYFSETQRNKGNFPGRFSGRQFSNSRSEMNVSTLELGDSALYLCASSQDRVQYFGPGTRLTVT.

J is TRBJ2-1 and V is TRBV30; 8 bases are shared with TRBD2. CDR1 is GTSNPN, CDR2 SVGIG, per germline (reference sequence). The CDR3 consists of 14 residues. V shed 3 bases and J 10 bases; nucleotides not matched to a gene: 11. This CDR3 is CAWRAAGVTQEQFF. In DNA form, the CDR3 reads TGTGCCTGGAGGGCAGCGGGGGTAACCCAAGAGCAGTTCTTC. The variable domain in full, completed from reference TRBV30 and TRBJ2-1, reads SQTIHQWPATLVQPVGSPLSLECTVEGTSNPNLYWYRQAAGRGLQLLFYSVGIGQISSEVPQNLSASRPQDRQFILSSKKLLLSDSGFYLCAWRAAGVTQEQFFGPGTRLTVL.

The V gene is TRBV19, the J gene TRBJ2-3, with 10 positions matching TRBD2. The CDR3 has 16 amino acids. V was pared by 9 bases and J by 4 bases, with 13 bases of the junction left unmatched. CDR1 and CDR2 (germline): LNHDA, SQIVND (reference sequence). The CDR3 nucleotides are TGTGCCAGCAAAGTTTATCCCCTAGCGGGAGCAGATACGCAGTATTTT. Translated: CASKVYPLAGADTQYF. The full variable domain, with the rest looked up from reference TRBV19 and TRBJ2-3, is DGGITQSPKYLFRKEGQNVTLSCEQNLNHDAMYWYRQDPGQGLRLIYYSQIVNDFQKGDIAEGYSVSREKKESFPLTVTSAQKNPTAFYLCASKVYPLAGADTQYFGPGTRLTVL.

The chain carries TRBV9 and TRBJ2-7; 9 bases are a match to TRBD1. The germline gives CDR1 SGDLS, CDR2 YYNGEE. V shed 3 bases, J shed 5 bases, and the junction held 9 bases outside the gene matches. CDR3 length: 15 amino acids. The CDR3 DNA follows: TGTGCCAGCAGCGGAGCCGGGACAGGGAACCACGAGCAGTACTTC. Residues: CASSGAGTGNHEQYF.